The 27 T cell receptor beta chains below were found in one sample sequenced in a study of blood T cell repertoires in COVID-19. Sequencing was performed with immunoSEQ multiplex PCR; in TCRdb, only in-frame clones are kept and a portion is missing. Of over 150,000 clones in the sample, roughly 80% were seen once. The source material was peripheral blood. The receptors were gathered from a woman aged 55-70 years with acute or convalescent COVID-19.

The chain links TRBV4-1 to TRBJ2-6; tentative D call: TRBD2 (5 bases). This CDR3 spans 15 amino acids. Trimming left V 2 bases short and J 12 bases short, with 17 bases between. CDR1 and CDR2 (germline): MGHRA, YSYEKL. The CDR3 DNA follows: TGCGCCAGCAGCCAACCCTCAAGTTCGAGCGGCGTCCTGACTTTC. This codes for CASSQPSSSSGVLTF.

This chain links TRBV5-4 with TRBJ2-7; 12 bases are shared with TRBD1. The germline gives CDR1 SGHNT, CDR2 YYREEE (reference sequence). The CDR3 is 14 amino acids. J was trimmed by 6 bases and V by 4 bases; bases with no gene match: 5. The CDR3 region is CASSRDRGHGEQYF. The DNA for the CDR3 is TGTGCCAGCAGCCGGGACAGGGGGCATGGCGAGCAGTACTTC.

The V and J genes are TRBV7-9 and TRBJ1-5, with a tentative D call TRBD1 (5 bases). Trimming removed 1 base from V and 10 bases from J, with 8 bases in between. The CDR3 has 12 amino acids. Germline-derived CDR1 and CDR2 are SEHNR and FQNEAQ (reference sequence). DNA of the CDR3: TGTGCCAGCAGCTTAGAGGGGCTACCCCAGCATTTT. This sequence encodes CASSLEGLPQHF.

V usage is TRBV7-9 and J usage is TRBJ1-1, with 7 bases aligning to TRBD1. V trimming: 5 bases; J trimming: 4 bases; junction bases outside the gene matches: 7. Germline V gene data show CDR1 as SEHNR and CDR2 as FQNEAQ (reference sequence). This CDR3 is built from 14 residues. This CDR3 is CASSDPPGGTEAFF. CDR3 bases: TGTGCCAGCAGCGACCCTCCAGGGGGCACTGAAGCTTTCTTT.

The chain joins TRBV7-3 to TRBJ2-2; 8 nucleotides line up with TRBD2. Germline CDR1 SGHTA, CDR2 FQGTGA. CDR3 size: 18 residues. The junction had 10 bases not matched to a gene; V was cut back by 2 bases and J by 2 bases. The CDR3 protein is CASSLQQSGLGNTGELFF. For the CDR3, the DNA is TGTGCCAGCAGCTTACAGCAATCGGGACTAGGAAACACCGGGGAGCTGTTTTTT.

This chain joins TRBV27 and TRBJ1-1, with D perhaps matching TRBD1 (5 bases). V lost 3 bases and J lost 2, with 10 bases in between. CDR1 is MNHEY and CDR2 is SMNVEV in the germline V gene (reference sequence). This CDR3 is built from 14 residues. The CDR3 sequence: CASSLGGSNTEAFF. In nucleotides, the CDR3 is TGTGCCAGCAGTTTGGGGGGTTCTAACACTGAAGCTTTCTTT.

The rearrangement links TRBV6-6 to TRBJ1-6, with a tentative D call TRBD1 (5 bases). V lost 6 bases, J lost 9 bases, and 12 bases lay in between. CDR1 is MNHNY, CDR2 SVGAGI, per germline (reference sequence). This CDR3 spans 13 amino acids. This CDR3 reads CASRDPGGSPLHF. CDR3 nucleotide sequence: TGTGCCAGCAGGGACCCGGGGGGTTCACCCCTCCACTTT.

J is TRBJ2-5 and V is TRBV7-9, with TRBD1 matching 8 bases. CDR1 SEHNR and CDR2 FQNEAQ come from the germline V gene (reference sequence). J gave up 1 base and V 3 bases, and 4 bases lay outside the gene matches. This CDR3 is 15 amino acids long. CDR3 DNA: TGTGCCAGCAGCTTGAGGACAGGGTCCCAAGAGACCCAGTACTTC. Residues: CASSLRTGSQETQYF.

This clone has just a few counts. The chain has TRBV12-5 and TRBJ1-5, with 7 nucleotides matching TRBD1. The CDR3 has 15 residues. V lost 1 base to trimming and J lost 4 bases; unmatched junction nucleotides: 4. CDR1 and CDR2 from the germline V gene are LGHNT and FRNRAP. For the CDR3, the DNA is TGTGCTAGTGGTTTGGGGGACAGTTGGAATCAGCCCCAGCATTTT. This encodes CASGLGDSWNQPQHF.

This clone was picked up a small number of times. This chain connects TRBV3-1 (or the pseudogene TRBV3-2) to TRBJ1-3, with 8 bases matching TRBD1. The trim removed 3 bases at V and 0 bases at J, leaving 7 bases unmatched. Germline-derived CDR1 and CDR2 are LGHDT and YNNKEL (reference sequence). This CDR3 comprises 17 residues. The CDR3 sequence: CASSHQQGDNSGNTIYF. The CDR3 DNA reads as TGTGCCAGCAGCCACCAACAGGGGGACAACTCTGGAAACACCATATATTTT.

The chain links TRBV5-1 to TRBJ2-2; tentatively, D is TRBD2 (6 bases). Trimming cost V 0 bases and J 4 bases, with 7 bases left between them. CDR1 and CDR2 (germline): SGHRS, YFSETQ. This CDR3 region has 14 residues. The CDR3 region has the DNA TGCGCCAGCAGCTTGGCCGGGAGCACCGGGGAGCTGTTTTTT. This sequence encodes CASSLAGSTGELFF.

The chain joins TRBV19 to TRBJ1-4, with D possibly matching TRBD1 (6 bases). The CDR3 is 14 amino acids. Trimming removed 3 bases from V and 8 bases from J, with 13 bases in between. CDR1 is LNHDA, CDR2 SQIVND, per germline (reference sequence). The CDR3 region is CASSIGGPGEKLFF. In DNA, the CDR3 is TGTGCCAGTAGTATTGGGGGCCCCGGGGAAAAACTGTTTTTT.

The V call is TRBV5-8, the J call TRBJ1-1, with 9 bases lining up with TRBD1. This CDR3 spans 15 amino acids. The J segment lost 5 bases and the V segment lost 4 bases, leaving 9 bases of the junction unmatched. Germline-derived CDR1 and CDR2 are SGHTS and YDEGEE. The CDR3, as DNA: TGTGCCAGCAGCGAAGGGACAGGGAAGGGTACTGAAGCTTTCTTT. Amino acids: CASSEGTGKGTEAFF.

The V gene is TRBV20-1, the J gene TRBJ2-3; 8 positions agree with TRBD2. Trimming at V came to 3 bases and at J to 0 bases, leaving 8 bases not matched to a gene. Per the germline V gene, CDR1 is DFQATT and CDR2 is SNEGSKA (reference sequence). This CDR3 region has 16 residues. CDR3 region: CSASSAGGPSTDTQYF. DNA for the CDR3: TGCAGTGCTAGTAGTGCGGGGGGACCTAGCACAGATACGCAGTATTTT.

The V call is TRBV6-6, the J call TRBJ2-3; 8 bases fit TRBD2. V shed 5 bases, J shed 2 bases, and the junction held 15 bases outside the gene matches. The germline V gene has CDR1 MNHNY and CDR2 SVGAGI (reference sequence). The CDR3 is 18 amino acids. This CDR3 is CASSPLRSSGGVTDTQYF. As DNA, the CDR3 is TGTGCCAGCAGTCCCCTTCGTTCGTCGGGGGGGGTCACAGATACGCAGTATTTT.

The V call is TRBV28, the J call TRBJ1-2, with 10 nucleotides matching TRBD1. With 5 bases clipped from V and 4 bases from J, the junction kept 13 bases outside the gene matches. This CDR3 contains 17 residues. Germline CDR1 and CDR2: MDHEN and SYDVKM. The DNA of the CDR3 is TGTGCCAGCAGTCTCGGACAGGGGGTCTGGAGTGGCTATGGCTACACCTTC. This gives the protein CASSLGQGVWSGYGYTF.

The V and J genes are TRBV2 and TRBJ2-3; D gene unclear. The germline V gene has CDR1 SNHLY and CDR2 FYNNEI. V lost 8 bases and J 1 base, leaving 10 bases between the germline ends. The CDR3 has 13 amino acids. The CDR3 bases are TGTGCCAGCGGCCTAGAGCGCACAGATACGCAGTATTTT. This sequence encodes CASGLERTDTQYF.

V and J are TRBV4-1 and TRBJ1-6; a weak D match, TRBD1 (5 bases). CDR1 and CDR2 from the germline V gene are MGHRA and YSYEKL. CDR3 length equals 16 residues. Trimming stripped 1 base from V and 7 bases from J, with 14 bases between. The CDR3 DNA reads TGCGCCAGCAGCCAAGTTGGGGGGGGACGGAATTCACCCCTCCACTTT. It yields the protein CASSQVGGGRNSPLHF.

The V and J genes are TRBV7-9 and TRBJ1-5; D gene uncertain. There are 14 residues in the CDR3. V dropped 1 base and J dropped 5 bases, with 9 bases sitting between them. The germline V gene encodes CDR1 SEHNR and CDR2 FQNEAQ (reference sequence). The CDR3 DNA is TGTGCCAGCAGCTTAGGTGGGCCCCATCAGCCCCAGCATTTT. This gives the protein CASSLGGPHQPQHF.

This chain uses TRBV2 with TRBJ2-7, with 7 positions matching TRBD1. Germline V gene lookup returns CDR1 SNHLY and CDR2 FYNNEI. Germline trimming cut 3 bases from V and 1 base from J; bases unmatched to any gene: 3. There are 14 residues in the CDR3. The CDR3 loop reads CASSDPGQSYEQYF. DNA for the CDR3: TGTGCCAGCAGTGATCCGGGACAGTCCTACGAGCAGTACTTC.

V usage is TRBV5-1 and J usage is TRBJ1-3; D is perhaps TRBD1 (6 bases). V lost 5 bases and J 2 bases, leaving 11 bases between the germline ends. CDR3 length: 14 amino acids. Per germline, CDR1 SGHRS and CDR2 YFSETQ. The CDR3, as DNA: TGCGCCAGCAGTCAGGACAGAGCTGGAAACACCATATATTTT. This translates into CASSQDRAGNTIYF.

The chain is built from TRBV25-1 and TRBJ1-1, with D possibly TRBD1 on 5 matching bases. Germline CDR1 is MGHDK and CDR2 is SYGVNS. Trimming left V 5 bases short and J 4 bases short, with 11 bases between. The CDR3 covers 13 residues. CDR3 sequence: CASSSLGATEAFF. The CDR3 nucleotides are TGTGCCAGCAGTTCCCTAGGGGCCACTGAAGCTTTCTTT.

The rearrangement joins TRBV28 to TRBJ1-5, with D perhaps TRBD1 (5 bases). The ends were cut back, 5 bases at V and 0 bases at J, with 17 bases in the middle. Germline loops: CDR1 MDHEN, CDR2 SYDVKM. This CDR3 contains 17 residues. The CDR3 coding sequence is TGTGCCAGCAGTACCCCAACTAGGGGACTTAGCAATCAGCCCCAGCATTTT. Residues: CASSTPTRGLSNQPQHF.

This chain uses TRBV7-2 with TRBJ2-2, with TRBD1 identical over 8 bases. Germline lookup yields CDR1 SGHTA and CDR2 FQGNSA. V lost 5 bases and J lost 9; bases outside the gene matches: 11. This CDR3 contains 15 residues. CDR3 residues: CASSPDRDYQRELFF. CDR3 nucleotides: TGTGCCAGCAGCCCGGACAGGGATTATCAGAGGGAGCTGTTTTTT.

The chain combines TRBV4-1 with TRBJ1-1; D possibly corresponds to TRBD1 (5 bases). Germline CDR1 and CDR2: MGHRA and YSYEKL. Trimming pared 0 bases from V and 5 bases from J, leaving 16 bases between. The CDR3 runs to 16 residues. The CDR3 DNA reads as TGCGCCAGCAGCCAAGATTCATGGGGGGGTAGGACTGAAGCTTTCTTT. Residues: CASSQDSWGGRTEAFF.

The chain combines TRBV3-1 (or the pseudogene TRBV3-2) with TRBJ1-5; no clear D gene. The CDR3 totals 16 residues. Trimming cost V 1 base and J 2 bases, with 12 bases left between them. Germline assignment: CDR1 LGHDT and CDR2 YNNKEL (reference sequence). The CDR3 DNA reads TGTGCCAGCAGCCAAGGAGGGATGGTTGGCAATCAGCCCCAGCATTTT. Translating gives CASSQGGMVGNQPQHF.

The gene calls are TRBV5-6 and TRBJ2-7; 11 nucleotides line up with TRBD1. This CDR3 is built from 16 residues. Germline V gene sequence: CDR1 SGHDT, CDR2 YYEEEE. V lost 2 bases, J lost 6 bases, and 10 bases stayed unmatched. This CDR3 reads CASSLTGQGAPLEQYV. The CDR3 coding sequence is TGTGCCAGCAGCTTAACCGGACAGGGGGCGCCCCTCGAGCAGTACGTC.